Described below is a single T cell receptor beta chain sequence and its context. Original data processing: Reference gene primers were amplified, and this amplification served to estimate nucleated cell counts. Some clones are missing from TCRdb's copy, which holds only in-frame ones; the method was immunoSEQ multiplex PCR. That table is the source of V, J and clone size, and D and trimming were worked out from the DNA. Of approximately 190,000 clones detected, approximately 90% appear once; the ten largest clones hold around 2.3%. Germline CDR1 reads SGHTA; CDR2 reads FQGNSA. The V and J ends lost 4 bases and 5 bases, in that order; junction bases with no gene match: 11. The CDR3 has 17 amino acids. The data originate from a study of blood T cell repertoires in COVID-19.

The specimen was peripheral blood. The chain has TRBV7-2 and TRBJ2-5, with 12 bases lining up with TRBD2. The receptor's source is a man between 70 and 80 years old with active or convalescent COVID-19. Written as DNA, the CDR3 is TGTGCCAGCAGCTCCTTAATACTAGCGGGGGGCCAGGAGACCCAGTACTTC. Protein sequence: CASSSLILAGGQETQYF.